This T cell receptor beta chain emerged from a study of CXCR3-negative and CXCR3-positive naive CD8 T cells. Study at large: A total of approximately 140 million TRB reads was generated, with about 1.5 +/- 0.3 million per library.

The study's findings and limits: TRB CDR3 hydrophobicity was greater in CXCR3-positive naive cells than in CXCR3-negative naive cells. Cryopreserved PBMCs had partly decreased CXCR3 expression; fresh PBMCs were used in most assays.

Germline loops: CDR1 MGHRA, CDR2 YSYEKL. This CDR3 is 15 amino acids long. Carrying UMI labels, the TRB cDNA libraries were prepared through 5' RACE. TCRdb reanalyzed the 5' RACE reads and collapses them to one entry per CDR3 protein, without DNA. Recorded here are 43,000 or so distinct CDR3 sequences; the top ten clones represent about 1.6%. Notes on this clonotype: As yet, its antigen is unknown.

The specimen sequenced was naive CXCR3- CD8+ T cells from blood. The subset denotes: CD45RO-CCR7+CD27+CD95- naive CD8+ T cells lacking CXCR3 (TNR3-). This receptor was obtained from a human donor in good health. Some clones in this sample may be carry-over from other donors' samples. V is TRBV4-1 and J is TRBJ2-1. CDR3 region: CASSHSSWAYNEQFF.